This TCR beta chain comes out of a study of cytomegalovirus exposure and HLA in healthy donors. On this clone: Its antigen is currently unknown.

V trimming: 6 bases; J trimming: 5 bases; junction bases outside the gene matches: 9. Germline V CDR1 and CDR2: SNHLY, FYNNEI. This CDR3 is 15 amino acids long. Use of 60 Vbeta and 13 Jbeta primers characterized the PCR. TCRdb keeps only in-frame clones here, not all; method: immunoSEQ multiplex PCR. The sample has around 200,000 clones. Findings and limits, study-wide: V- and J-gene trimming of TCR beta was linked (in a later analysis) to a missense DCLRE1C variant. Some V segments, including TRBV6-2 and TRBV6-3, were excluded as indistinguishable.

Sequencing input: PBMCs. The J gene is TRBJ2-5, the V gene TRBV2; 10 nucleotides align to TRBD2. This receptor was taken from a woman younger than 30 in good health and CMV-seropositive. DNA for the CDR3: TGTGCCAGCAGGAGCGGGAGGGCCGTTGGGGAGACCCAGTACTTC. Protein: CASRSGRAVGETQYF.